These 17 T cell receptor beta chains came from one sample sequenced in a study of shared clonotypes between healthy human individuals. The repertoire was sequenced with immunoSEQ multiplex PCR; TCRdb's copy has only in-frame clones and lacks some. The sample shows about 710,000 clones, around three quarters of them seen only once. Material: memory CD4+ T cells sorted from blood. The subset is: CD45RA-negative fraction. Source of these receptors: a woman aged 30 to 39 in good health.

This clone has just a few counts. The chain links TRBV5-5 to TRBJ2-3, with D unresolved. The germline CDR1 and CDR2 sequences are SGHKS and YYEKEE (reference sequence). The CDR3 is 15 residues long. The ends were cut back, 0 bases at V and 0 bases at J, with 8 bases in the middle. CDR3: CASSLGQTSTDTQYF. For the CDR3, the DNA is TGTGCCAGCAGCTTGGGGCAGACGAGCACAGATACGCAGTATTTT.

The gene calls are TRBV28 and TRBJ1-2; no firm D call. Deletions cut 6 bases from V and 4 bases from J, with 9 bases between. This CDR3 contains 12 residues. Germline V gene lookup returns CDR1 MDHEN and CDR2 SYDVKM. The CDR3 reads CASRSEGYGYTF. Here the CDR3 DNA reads TGTGCCAGCAGATCGGAAGGCTATGGCTACACCTTC.

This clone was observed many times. CDR3 sequence: CASSFRAGGSDTQYF. CDR3 nucleotide sequence: TGTGCCAGCAGTTTTCGAGCGGGAGGATCAGATACGCAGTATTTT. The chain links TRBV27 to TRBJ2-3, with 9 bases lining up with TRBD2. Germline values: CDR1 MNHEY, CDR2 SMNVEV (reference sequence). This CDR3 spans 15 amino acids. J lost 4 bases, V lost 3 bases, and 5 bases had no gene match.

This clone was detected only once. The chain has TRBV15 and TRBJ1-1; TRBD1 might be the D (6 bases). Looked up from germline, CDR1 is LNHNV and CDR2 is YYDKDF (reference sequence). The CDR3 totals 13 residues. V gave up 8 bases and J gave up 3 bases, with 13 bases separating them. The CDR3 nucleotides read TGTGCCACCCAGCAGGGGCTTGACACTGAAGCTTTCTTT. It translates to CATQQGLDTEAFF.

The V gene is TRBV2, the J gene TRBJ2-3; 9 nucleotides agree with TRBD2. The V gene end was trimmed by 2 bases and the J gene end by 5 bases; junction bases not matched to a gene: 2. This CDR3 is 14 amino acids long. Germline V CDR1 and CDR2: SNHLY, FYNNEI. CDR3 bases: TGTGCCAGCAGTGAATTAGCGGGAGAAGATACGCAGTATTTT. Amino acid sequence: CASSELAGEDTQYF. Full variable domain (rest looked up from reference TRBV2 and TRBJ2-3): EPEVTQTPSHQVTQMGQEVILRCVPISNHLYFYWYRQILGQKVEFLVSFYNNEISEKSEIFDDQFSVERPDGSNFTLKIRSTKLEDSAMYFCASSELAGEDTQYFGPGTRLTVL.

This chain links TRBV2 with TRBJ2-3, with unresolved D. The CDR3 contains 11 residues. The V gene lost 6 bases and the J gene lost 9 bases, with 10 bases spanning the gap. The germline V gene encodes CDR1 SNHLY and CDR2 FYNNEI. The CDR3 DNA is TGTGCCAGCAGCGAGACGAAAACGCAGTATTTT. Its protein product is CASSETKTQYF. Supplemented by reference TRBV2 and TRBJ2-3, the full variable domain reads EPEVTQTPSHQVTQMGQEVILRCVPISNHLYFYWYRQILGQKVEFLVSFYNNEISEKSEIFDDQFSVERPDGSNFTLKIRSTKLEDSAMYFCASSETKTQYFGPGTRLTVL.

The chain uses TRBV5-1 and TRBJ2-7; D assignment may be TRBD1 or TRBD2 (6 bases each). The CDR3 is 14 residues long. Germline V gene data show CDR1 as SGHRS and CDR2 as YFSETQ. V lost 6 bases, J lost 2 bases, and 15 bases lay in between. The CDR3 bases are TGCGCCAGCAAAAACCACGGGGGCCCCTACGAGCAGTACTTC. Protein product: CASKNHGGPYEQYF.

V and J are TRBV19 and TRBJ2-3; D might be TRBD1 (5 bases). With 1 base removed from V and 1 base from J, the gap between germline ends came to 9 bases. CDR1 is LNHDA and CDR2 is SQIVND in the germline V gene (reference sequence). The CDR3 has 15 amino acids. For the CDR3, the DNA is TGTGCCAGTAGTATAGTCCAAGGGGGCACAGATACGCAGTATTTT. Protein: CASSIVQGGTDTQYF.

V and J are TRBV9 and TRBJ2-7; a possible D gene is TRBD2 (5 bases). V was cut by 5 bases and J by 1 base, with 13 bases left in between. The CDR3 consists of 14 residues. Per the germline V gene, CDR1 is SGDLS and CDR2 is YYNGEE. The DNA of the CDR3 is TGTGCCAGCAGTCTAGGACTGGAATCCTACGAGCAGTACTTC. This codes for CASSLGLESYEQYF. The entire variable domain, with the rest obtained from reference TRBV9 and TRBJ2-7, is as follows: DSGVTQTPKHLITATGQRVTLRCSPRSGDLSVYWYQQSLDQGLQFLIQYYNGEERAKGNILERFSAQQFPDLHSELNLSSLELGDSALYFCASSLGLESYEQYFGPGTRLTVT.

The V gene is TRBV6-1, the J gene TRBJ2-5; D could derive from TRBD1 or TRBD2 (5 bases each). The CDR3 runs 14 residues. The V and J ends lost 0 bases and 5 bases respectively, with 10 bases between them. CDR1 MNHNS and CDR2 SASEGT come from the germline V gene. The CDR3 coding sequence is TGTGCCAGCAGTGAAGCTACTGGGGGTGAGACCCAGTACTTC. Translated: CASSEATGGETQYF.

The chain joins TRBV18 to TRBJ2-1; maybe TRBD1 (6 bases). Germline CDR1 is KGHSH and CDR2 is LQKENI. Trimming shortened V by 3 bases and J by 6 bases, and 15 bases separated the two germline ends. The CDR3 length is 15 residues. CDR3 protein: CASSPLQGSFNEQFF. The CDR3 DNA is TGTGCCAGCTCACCTCTACAGGGATCGTTCAATGAGCAGTTCTTC.

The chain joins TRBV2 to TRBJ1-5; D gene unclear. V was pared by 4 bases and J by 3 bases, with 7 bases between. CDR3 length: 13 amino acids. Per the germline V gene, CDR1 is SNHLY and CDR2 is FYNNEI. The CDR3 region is CASSATINQPQHF. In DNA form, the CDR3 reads TGTGCCAGCAGTGCGACTATCAATCAGCCCCAGCATTTT.

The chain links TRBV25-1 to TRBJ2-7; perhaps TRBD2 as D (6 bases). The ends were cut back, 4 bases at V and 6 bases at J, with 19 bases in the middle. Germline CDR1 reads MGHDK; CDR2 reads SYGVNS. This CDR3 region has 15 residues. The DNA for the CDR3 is TGTGCCAGCAGTGCCCCCGGGAGTTCGCGTCCCGAGCAGTACTTC. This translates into CASSAPGSSRPEQYF.

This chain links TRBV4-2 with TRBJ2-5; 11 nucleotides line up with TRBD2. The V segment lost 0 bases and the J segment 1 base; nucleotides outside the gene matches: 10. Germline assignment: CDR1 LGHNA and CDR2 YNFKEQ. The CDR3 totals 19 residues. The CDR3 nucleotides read TGTGCCAGCAGCCAAGACTCCCTAGCGGGAGGTCGTCGCCAAGAGACCCAGTACTTC. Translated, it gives CASSQDSLAGGRRQETQYF.

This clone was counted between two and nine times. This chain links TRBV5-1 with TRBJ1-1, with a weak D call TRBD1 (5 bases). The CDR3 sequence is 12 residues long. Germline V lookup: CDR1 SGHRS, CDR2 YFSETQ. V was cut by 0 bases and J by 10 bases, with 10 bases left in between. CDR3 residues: CASSLGNGGAFF. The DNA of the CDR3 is TGCGCCAGCAGCTTGGGGAACGGGGGAGCTTTCTTT.

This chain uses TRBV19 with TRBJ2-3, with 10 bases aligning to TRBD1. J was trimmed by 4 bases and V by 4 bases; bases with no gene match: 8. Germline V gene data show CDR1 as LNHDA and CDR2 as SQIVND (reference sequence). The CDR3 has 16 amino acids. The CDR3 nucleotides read TGTGCCAGTAGTACCCGGGACAGGGGTTCGGCAGATACGCAGTATTTT. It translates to CASSTRDRGSADTQYF.

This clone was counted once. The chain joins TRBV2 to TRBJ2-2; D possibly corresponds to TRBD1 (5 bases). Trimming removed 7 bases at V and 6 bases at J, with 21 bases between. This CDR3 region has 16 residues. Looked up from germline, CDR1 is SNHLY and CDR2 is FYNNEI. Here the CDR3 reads CASTRDRSKRAGELFF. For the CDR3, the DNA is TGTGCCAGCACTAGAGACAGATCGAAGCGTGCCGGGGAGCTGTTTTTT.